This record covers a single TCR beta chain. The data derive from a study of blood T cell repertoires in COVID-19. Libraries were prepared by immunoSEQ multiplex PCR; TCRdb keeps only in-frame clonotypes and omits some of them. The table shows some 75,000 clones, with approximately 91% occurring only once. The CDR3 spans 15 residues. Per the germline V gene, CDR1 is SGHDT and CDR2 is YYEEEE. V was cut by 0 bases and J by 5 bases, with 14 bases left in between. This TCR came from a man in his 70s with active or convalescent COVID-19. This chain joins TRBV5-6 and TRBJ1-1, with D perhaps TRBD1 (6 bases). The sequencing sample was made of peripheral blood. DNA of the CDR3: TGTGCCAGCAGCTTGGTTAACAGGGTCCAAACTGAAGCTTTCTTT. Translating it yields CASSLVNRVQTEAFF.